This record looks at one T cell receptor beta chain sequence and its context. In this sample, this clone turned up a few times. Which antigen it targets is not known. Base quality data are lacking; no much larger clone is found one base away. The entry originates in a study of CD8 T cell repertoires and HIV-1 epitope variants (dated by TCRdb to between 2020 and 2021). The study in broad terms: Twenty-five peptides representing autologous and known Gag and Nef epitope variants were each used to stimulate T cells in separate culture wells. A CMV, EBV and flu peptide pool, the Ebola AY9 epitope as negative control, and a no-peptide well were included as control conditions. Three Gag epitope families and Nef HW9 and YT9 were included among the tested epitopes. T cells were enriched using the EasySep Human T Cell Enrichment Kit and then co-cultured with an equal number of autologous T cell-negative cells acting as antigen-presenting cells. Cultures were maintained for approximately 9 days in IMDM with gentamicin, and half-media changes adding IL-2, IL-7 and IL-15 were performed on days 3 and 7. An aliquot of 1M T cells was saved as an uncultured baseline condition, separate from the 80 to 85 T cell cultures. Running each culture condition in triplicate, except for one peptide done in duplicate, gave a total of more than 70 T cell cultures.

The EasySep Human CD8+ T Cell Enrichment Kit was used on day 10 to isolate CD8+ T cells from every culture. Sequencing of TCR beta CDR3 regions was performed at survey depth on the immunoSEQ platform. The QIAamp DNA micro kit was used to extract genomic DNA from every cultured and uncultured CD8+ T cell population. In the source study's methods: Samples with under 5,000 productive reads were excluded, and this exclusion removed about 6.5% of the 75 HIV peptide-stimulated cultures. Sequences were trimmed to CDR3 by a MANAFEST web app, and nonproductive sequences, CDR3s under 5 amino acids, and sequences not starting with C or ending with F/W were removed. Antigen-specific clonotypes had to expand in at least 2 of 3 replicates versus no-peptide control at FDR 0.01, only within one epitope family. A specific clonotype also had to show a frequency at least fivefold higher than in wells stimulated with peptides from other epitope families. In its TCRdb copy, this immuneACCESS table keeps in-frame sequences only and misses some clones. Where compared with another copy, unresolved V genes explain less than half of these, and the others have no known cause. V and J calls and clone size are as listed in that table; D and trimming were resolved from the DNA. The sample table holds roughly 4,900 clones, of which approximately 66% were seen once. The top ten clones comprise approximately 41% of the sample.

Here is what the overall study found, with its caveats: The study identified nine antigen-specific TCR beta clonotypes, more than five of which appeared to be cross-reactive for autologous or known escape epitope variants. A handful of clonotypes recognized the Nef KF9 family and one clonotype recognized the HW9 family, while no responses to the TAALDMSHF plasma variant were seen. Only TCR beta chains were identified by the assay, and proliferation to antigen, not T cell function or cytokine profile, was indicated.

The CDR3 sequence holds 12 residues, the cysteine and phenylalanine included. The entry retains the CDR3 DNA only, 36 bases that are in frame from base 1. According to the germline V gene, CDR1 reads SGHDN and CDR2 reads FVKESK. V gives up 4 bases and J gives up 5 bases, and the segment between their germline ends measures 9 bases. Sequencing input: cultured CD8+ T cells derived from PBMCs. This TCR came from a male donor with HIV. The V and J genes are TRBV14 and TRBJ2-7; the D gene is not confidently resolved. The DNA sequence reads TGTGCCAGCAGCCCCCCCAACCACGAGCAGTACTTC. The translation is CASSPPNHEQYF.